The sequence of this TCR beta chain was determined in a study of T cell repertoires in cytomegalovirus infection. Study-wide background: Shared public TCR beta signatures pointed to both CMV infection and a matching HLA type.

The study's findings and limits: Of the TCR beta families, the public ones yielded a cumulative frequency that identified carriers of CMV plus the relevant HLA. HLA-C-restricted, CMV-specific TCR beta clonotypes were dominant ex vivo.

CDR1 KGHDR and CDR2 SFDVKD come from the germline V gene. CDR3 length equals 12 residues. V lost 12 bases, J lost 3 bases, and 11 bases lay in between. In TCRdb, the reads were re-called with MiXCR into one record per CDR3 protein. The table records some 680,000 distinct CDR3 sequences, about 40% of them present only once. This clonotype was counted at least ten times. The antigen is not known. This sequence was found in a human donor in good health (CMV status not recorded). Some clones in this sample may be carry-over from other donors' samples. This chain links TRBV24-1 with TRBJ1-5; D remains unclear. The sample consisted of PBMCs. CDR3 nucleotide sequence: TGTGCCGCCGGCTGGAACAATCAGCCCCAGCATTTT. Encoded protein: CAAGWNNQPQHF.